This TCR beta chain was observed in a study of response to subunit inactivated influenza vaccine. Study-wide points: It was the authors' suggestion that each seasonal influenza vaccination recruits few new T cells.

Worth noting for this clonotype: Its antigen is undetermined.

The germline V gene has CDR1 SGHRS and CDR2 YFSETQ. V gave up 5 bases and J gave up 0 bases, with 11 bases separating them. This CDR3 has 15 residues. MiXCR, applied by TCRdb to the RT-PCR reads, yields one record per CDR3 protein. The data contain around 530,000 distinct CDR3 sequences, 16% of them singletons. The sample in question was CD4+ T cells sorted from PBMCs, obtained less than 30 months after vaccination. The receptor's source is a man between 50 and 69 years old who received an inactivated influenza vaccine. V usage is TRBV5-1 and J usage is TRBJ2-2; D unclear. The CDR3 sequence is CASSPGISNTGELFF. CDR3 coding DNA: TGCGCCAGCAGTCCTGGGATATCGAACACCGGGGAGCTGTTTTTT.